Included here is one TCR beta chain sequence, with context. The identical CDR3 is also encoded by other nucleotide sequences in the sample. These data are taken from a study of control samples from healthy donors and cancer patients. Profiled with immunoSEQ multiplex PCR; TCRdb holds only in-frame clones, not every one. Its table records fewer than 200,000 clones. V was trimmed by 2 bases and J by 5 bases, leaving 3 bases between them. The CDR3 is 11 residues long. Looked up from germline, CDR1 is SGHTA and CDR2 is FQGNSA. This TCR came from a woman in her thirties in good health. The sequenced sample was blood. The genes are TRBV7-2 and TRBJ2-5, with D uncertain. The CDR3, as DNA: TGTGCCAGCAGCTTACTGGAGACCCAGTACTTC. Translating it yields CASSLLETQYF. The whole variable domain, filled in from reference TRBV7-2 and TRBJ2-5, reads GAGVSQSPSNKVTEKGKDVELRCDPISGHTALYWYRQSLGQGLEFLIYFQGNSAPDKSGLPSDRFSAERTGGSVSTLTIQRTQQEDSAVYLCASSLLETQYFGPGTRLLVL.